The 9 T cell receptor beta chains given below trace back to one sample, sequenced in a study of blood T cell repertoires in COVID-19. Some clones are missing from TCRdb's copy, which holds only in-frame ones; the method was immunoSEQ multiplex PCR. The sample records approximately 170,000 clones, 84% being singletons. The sequenced sample was peripheral blood. The receptors come from a woman of 80 years or more with COVID-19, enrolled during active disease.

The rearrangement joins TRBV5-4 to TRBJ2-7; 10 bases agree with TRBD1. V lost 2 bases, J lost 4 bases, and 3 bases stayed unmatched. This CDR3 has 14 amino acids. Germline V gene sequence: CDR1 SGHNT, CDR2 YYREEE (reference sequence). CDR3 sequence (DNA): TGTGCCAGCAGCTTAGGGACAGGGGAATACGAGCAGTACTTC. Translated, it gives CASSLGTGEYEQYF.

CDR3 nucleotides: TGTGCCAGCAGGCCCCCGGGGGGGGCCTCGGGGTACGAGCAGTACTTC. Protein product: CASRPPGGASGYEQYF. The chain is built from TRBV28 and TRBJ2-7; TRBD2 agrees at 8 bases. CDR1 is MDHEN, CDR2 SYDVKM, per germline. V was clipped by 6 bases and J by 4 bases; unmatched bases: 14. The length of the CDR3 is 16 residues.

The gene calls are TRBV18 and TRBJ1-1, with 7 bases lining up with TRBD1. Trimming cost V 1 base and J 5 bases; bases outside gene matches: 7. Looked up from germline, CDR1 is KGHSH and CDR2 is LQKENI. The CDR3 covers 15 residues. The CDR3 reads CASSPRDIQGTEAFF. The CDR3, as DNA: TGTGCCAGCTCACCACGGGATATACAGGGGACTGAAGCTTTCTTT.

The chain's CDR3 is CASSPTGYEQYF. The CDR3 nucleotides read TGTGCCAGCAGCCCGACAGGGTACGAGCAGTACTTC. V usage is TRBV7-2 and J usage is TRBJ2-7; TRBD1 matches at 7 bases. Losses at the gene ends were 5 bases for V and 4 bases for J; bases not matched to a gene: 2. CDR1 is SGHTA, CDR2 FQGNSA, per germline. The CDR3 totals 12 residues. Full variable domain (remainder filled in from reference TRBV7-2 and TRBJ2-7): GAGVSQSPSNKVTEKGKDVELRCDPISGHTALYWYRQSLGQGLEFLIYFQGNSAPDKSGLPSDRFSAERTGGSVSTLTIQRTQQEDSAVYLCASSPTGYEQYFGPGTRLTVT.

The J gene is TRBJ2-7, the V gene TRBV29-1; 8 bases map to TRBD2. The CDR3 has 14 residues. V was clipped by 4 bases and J by 2 bases; unmatched bases: 7. Germline lookup yields CDR1 SQVTM and CDR2 ANQGSEA. The CDR3 sequence: CSVARGGTTYEQYF. CDR3 sequence (DNA): TGCAGCGTTGCCCGGGGGGGTACGACCTACGAGCAGTACTTC.

This clone has a handful of counts. The V and J genes are TRBV7-3 and TRBJ2-5; no firm D call. Per germline, CDR1 SGHTA and CDR2 FQGTGA. There are 14 residues in the CDR3. With 5 bases removed from V and 4 bases from J, the gap between germline ends came to 14 bases. CDR3 loop: CASSTQGSGETQYF. CDR3 nucleotide sequence: TGTGCCAGCAGCACTCAAGGCTCGGGAGAGACCCAGTACTTC.

V and J are TRBV5-1 and TRBJ2-3, with TRBD1 matching over 9 bases. Per the germline V gene, CDR1 is SGHRS and CDR2 is YFSETQ. Trimming at V came to 2 bases and at J to 4 bases, leaving 2 bases not matched to a gene. The CDR3 totals 14 residues. The CDR3 loop reads CASSLQGAPDTQYF. CDR3 in DNA: TGCGCCAGCAGCTTACAGGGGGCCCCAGATACGCAGTATTTT.

The genes are TRBV7-9 and TRBJ2-7; D call uncertain. The CDR3 contains 13 residues. CDR1 and CDR2 (germline): SEHNR, FQNEAQ (reference sequence). V lost 1 base and J lost 3, with 7 bases in between. The CDR3 DNA reads TGTGCCAGCAGCTTAGTTCGGGTCTACGAGCAGTACTTC. This translates into CASSLVRVYEQYF.

The rearrangement uses TRBV5-8 and TRBJ2-1; 12 bases match TRBD2. Germline assignment: CDR1 SGHTS and CDR2 YDEGEE. There are 18 residues in the CDR3. Trimming cost V 1 base and J 2 bases; bases outside gene matches: 7. Here the CDR3 reads CASSLNPSGGAPYNEQFF. The CDR3 DNA reads as TGTGCCAGCAGCTTGAATCCTAGCGGGGGGGCCCCCTACAATGAGCAGTTCTTC.